A single sample is the source of the 17 T cell receptor beta chains below, sequenced in a study of blood T cell repertoires in COVID-19. Sequencing used immunoSEQ multiplex PCR; TCRdb keeps in-frame clones, though not all of them. The sample has about 170,000 clones, 70% to 90% seen once; the top ten hold under 8.5%. The material sequenced was peripheral blood. Source of these receptors: a middle-aged man who had recovered from COVID-19.

The rearrangement uses TRBV28 and TRBJ2-1; TRBD2 aligns across 10 bases. V lost 7 bases, J lost 8 bases, and 11 bases stayed unmatched. Germline lookup yields CDR1 MDHEN and CDR2 SYDVKM. The CDR3 has 15 amino acids. The CDR3 bases are TGTGCCAGCACTGGACTAGCGGAAATTGGGGATGAGCAGTTCTTC. Its protein is CASTGLAEIGDEQFF.

The chain uses TRBV28 and TRBJ1-2, with TRBD1 matching 8 bases. This CDR3 has 15 residues. V lost 6 bases and J lost 8; bases outside the gene matches: 14. Germline V gene lookup returns CDR1 MDHEN and CDR2 SYDVKM. CDR3 DNA sequence: TGTGCCAGCAGGATACCCCAGGGGGCGCGGGAGGGCTACACCTTC. It translates to CASRIPQGAREGYTF.

J is TRBJ1-1 and V is TRBV18; 7 nucleotides line up with TRBD1. Germline CDR1 reads KGHSH; CDR2 reads LQKENI. V lost 5 bases and J lost 2; bases outside the gene matches: 11. The CDR3 length is 16 residues. Here the CDR3 reads CASSGTWGQINTEAFF. The CDR3 DNA reads as TGTGCCAGCTCAGGAACTTGGGGACAGATAAACACTGAAGCTTTCTTT.

This clone was seen a handful of times. The chain uses TRBV4-3 and TRBJ2-1; TRBD2 is a possible D gene (7 bases). CDR3 length: 17 residues. With 0 bases removed from V and 7 bases from J, the gap between germline ends came to 19 bases. Looked up from germline, CDR1 is LGHNA and CDR2 is YSLEER. CDR3 sequence: CASSQDLGASGVNEQFF. In nucleotides, the CDR3 is TGCGCCAGCAGCCAAGATCTGGGGGCTAGCGGTGTAAATGAGCAGTTCTTC.

The rearrangement links TRBV5-4 to TRBJ2-5; D perhaps matches TRBD1 (5 bases). Germline V gives CDR1 SGHNT, CDR2 YYREEE (reference sequence). With 2 bases removed from V and 2 bases from J, the gap between germline ends came to 7 bases. The CDR3 runs to 13 residues. CDR3 bases: TGTGCCAGCAGCTTAGGGGTTCAAGAGACCCAGTACTTC. It translates to CASSLGVQETQYF. The full variable domain, in which reference TRBV5-4 and TRBJ2-5 provide the parts outside the CDR3, is ETGVTQSPTHLIKTRGQQVTLRCSSQSGHNTVSWYQQALGQGPQFIFQYYREEENGRGNFPPRFSGLQFPNYSSELNVNALELDDSALYLCASSLGVQETQYFGPGTRLLVL.

The chain uses TRBV6-6 and TRBJ2-1, with a weak D call TRBD1 (5 bases). The V end was cut by 3 bases, the J end by 6 bases, with 12 bases between. This CDR3 comprises 14 residues. CDR1 and CDR2 from the germline V gene are MNHNY and SVGAGI (reference sequence). The CDR3 is CASSYEQGSNEQFF. CDR3 sequence (DNA): TGTGCCAGCAGTTATGAGCAGGGATCCAATGAGCAGTTCTTC.

The rearrangement joins TRBV11-2 to TRBJ1-1; D gene ambiguous. The CDR3 has 14 amino acids. Between the trimmed V and J ends, which lost 1 base and 1 base, there was a span of 7 bases. The germline V gene has CDR1 SGHAT and CDR2 FQNNGV. This CDR3 reads CASSLASWNTEAFF. CDR3 nucleotide sequence: TGTGCCAGCAGCTTAGCAAGCTGGAACACTGAAGCTTTCTTT.

The chain uses TRBV19 and TRBJ1-1, with no clear D. The germline gives CDR1 LNHDA, CDR2 SQIVND (reference sequence). CDR3 length: 13 amino acids. With 3 bases removed from V and 3 bases from J, the gap between germline ends came to 8 bases. The CDR3 loop reads CASSIGADTEAFF. CDR3 DNA: TGTGCCAGTAGTATTGGAGCGGACACTGAAGCTTTCTTT.

The V gene is TRBV7-9, the J gene TRBJ1-2; maybe TRBD1 (5 bases). Germline V gene data show CDR1 as SEHNR and CDR2 as FQNEAQ (reference sequence). The CDR3 spans 14 residues. V lost 3 bases and J lost 2, with 10 bases in between. The CDR3, as DNA: TGTGCCAGCAGCTTTGGGTCAGGGAACTATGGCTACACCTTC. It yields the protein CASSFGSGNYGYTF.

The chain carries TRBV6-1 and TRBJ1-5, with unresolved D. CDR3 size: 14 residues. The germline V gene encodes CDR1 MNHNS and CDR2 SASEGT. The V end lost 1 base, the J end lost 0 bases, and 4 bases lay between the germline ends. The CDR3 sequence is CASSEVASNQPQHF. The CDR3 region has the DNA TGTGCCAGCAGTGAAGTGGCTAGCAATCAGCCCCAGCATTTT.

CDR3 amino acids: CASSEVWVGGENTEAFF. The CDR3 nucleotides read TGTGCCAGCAGTGAAGTGTGGGTTGGGGGGGAAAACACTGAAGCTTTCTTT. V is TRBV6-1 and J is TRBJ1-1; tentative D call: TRBD1 (5 bases). The CDR3 is 17 residues long. Trimming pared 1 base from V and 2 bases from J, leaving 17 bases between. CDR1 and CDR2 from the germline V gene are MNHNS and SASEGT.

The J gene is TRBJ1-5, the V gene TRBV4-1, with TRBD1 matching 7 bases. Trimming took 1 base from V and 4 from J; bases not matched to a gene: 7. Looked up from germline, CDR1 is MGHRA and CDR2 is YSYEKL. There are 16 residues in the CDR3. Written as DNA, the CDR3 is TGCGCCAGCAGCCAAGTCCAGGGACAGCTTAATCAGCCCCAGCATTTT. As protein: CASSQVQGQLNQPQHF.

The J gene is TRBJ2-5, the V gene TRBV19, with D perhaps matching TRBD1 (6 bases). The germline gives CDR1 LNHDA, CDR2 SQIVND (reference sequence). CDR3 length: 13 amino acids. The germline V and J ends were trimmed by 5 bases and 5 bases, with 12 bases remaining between them. The CDR3 reads CASSHRVLETQYF. The CDR3 bases are TGTGCCAGTAGTCACAGGGTACTCGAGACCCAGTACTTC.

This sequence joins TRBV10-1 and TRBJ2-7, with D maybe TRBD2 (7 bases). This CDR3 contains 13 residues. Trimming left V 2 bases short and J 4 bases short, with 9 bases between. Per germline, CDR1 WNHNN and CDR2 SYGVQD (reference sequence). The CDR3 nucleotides read TGCGCCAGCAGTGAGAGGGGGGGGTACGAGCAGTACTTC. It specifies CASSERGGYEQYF.

This sequence joins TRBV27 and TRBJ2-1, with 9 bases that match TRBD1. This CDR3 is built from 16 residues. J lost 8 bases, V lost 4 bases, and 12 bases had no gene match. Per germline, CDR1 MNHEY and CDR2 SMNVEV (reference sequence). The CDR3 DNA reads as TGTGCCAGCAGTTCACATAGGACAGGGGCCCGGGATGAGCAGTTCTTC. It yields the protein CASSSHRTGARDEQFF.

V and J are TRBV6-2 or TRBV6-3 and TRBJ2-1, with no clear D. Deletions cut 2 bases from V and 7 bases from J, with 15 bases between. Looked up from germline, CDR1 is MNHEY and CDR2 is SVGEGT. There are 15 residues in the CDR3. CDR3 in DNA: TGTGCCAGCAGTTACCACAACAGTAAGGCAAATGAGCAGTTCTTC. Residues: CASSYHNSKANEQFF.

This rearrangement joins TRBV3-1 (or the pseudogene TRBV3-2) to TRBJ1-4, with 7 bases fitting TRBD1. With V trimmed by 5 bases and J by 6 bases, 6 bases remained unmatched. The CDR3 totals 14 residues. Per the germline V gene, CDR1 is LGHDT and CDR2 is YNNKEL (reference sequence). CDR3 coding DNA: TGTGCCAGCAGCTTACAGGGGTCCCATGAAAAACTGTTTTTT. Translating it yields CASSLQGSHEKLFF.